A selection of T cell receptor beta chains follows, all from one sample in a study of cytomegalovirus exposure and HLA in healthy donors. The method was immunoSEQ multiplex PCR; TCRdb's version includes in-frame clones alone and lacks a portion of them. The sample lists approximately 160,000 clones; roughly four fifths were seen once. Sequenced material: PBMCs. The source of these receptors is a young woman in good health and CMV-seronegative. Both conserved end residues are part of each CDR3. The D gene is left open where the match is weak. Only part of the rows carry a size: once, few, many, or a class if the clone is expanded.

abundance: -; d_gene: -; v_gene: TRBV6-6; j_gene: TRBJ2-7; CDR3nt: TGTGCCAGCAGTTACTCGAAAGGGGGTGACCACGAGCAGTACTTC; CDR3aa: CASSYSKGGDHEQYF
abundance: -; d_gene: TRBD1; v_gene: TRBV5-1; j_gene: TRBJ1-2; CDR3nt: TGCGCCAGCAGCCCGGGACAGTCCTATGGCTACACCTTC; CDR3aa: CASSPGQSYGYTF
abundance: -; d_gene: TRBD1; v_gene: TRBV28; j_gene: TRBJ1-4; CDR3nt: TGTGCCAGCAGCTTTACAGGGGGCGTCGAAAAACTGTTTTTT; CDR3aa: CASSFTGGVEKLFF
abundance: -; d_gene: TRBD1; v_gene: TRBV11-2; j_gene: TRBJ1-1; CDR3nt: TGTGCCAGCAGCTTACAGGGGGACACTGAAGCTTTCTTT; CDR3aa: CASSLQGDTEAFF
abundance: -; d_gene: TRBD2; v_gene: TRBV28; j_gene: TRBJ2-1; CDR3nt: TGTGCCAGCAGTCCCGGACTAGCGGGAGGAAATGAGCAGTTCTTC; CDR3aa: CASSPGLAGGNEQFF
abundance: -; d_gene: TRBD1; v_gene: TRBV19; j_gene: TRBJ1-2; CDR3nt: TGTGCCAGTAGTACAATAGGACAGGGGCATGGCTACACCTTC; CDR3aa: CASSTIGQGHGYTF
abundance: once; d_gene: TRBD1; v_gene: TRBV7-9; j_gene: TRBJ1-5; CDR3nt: TGTGCCAGCAGCCTAGGGGGAGGACAGGAGAATCAGCCCCAGCATTTT; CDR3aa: CASSLGGGQENQPQHF
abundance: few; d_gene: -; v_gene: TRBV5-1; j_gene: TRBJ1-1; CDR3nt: TGCGCCAGCACTCCAGGGATGAACACTGAAGCTTTCTTT; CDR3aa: CASTPGMNTEAFF
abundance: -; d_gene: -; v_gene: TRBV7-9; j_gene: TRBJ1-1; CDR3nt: TGTGCCAGCAGCCCACAGGGCATTGAAGCTTTCTTT; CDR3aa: CASSPQGIEAFF
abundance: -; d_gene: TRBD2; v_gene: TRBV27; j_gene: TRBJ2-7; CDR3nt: TGTGCCAGCAGTTTTTTCGGGACTAGCGCCTACGAGCAGTACTTC; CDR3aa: CASSFFGTSAYEQYF
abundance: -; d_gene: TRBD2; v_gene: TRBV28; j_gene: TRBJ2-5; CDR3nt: TGTGCCAGCAGTTCACCTCGTCCGCTAGCGGGAGTTCAAGAGACCCAGTACTTC; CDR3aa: CASSSPRPLAGVQETQYF
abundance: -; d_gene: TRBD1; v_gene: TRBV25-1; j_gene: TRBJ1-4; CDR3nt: TGTGCCAGCAGCGGGGGCCCCGGGACAGTAGGGGAAAAACTGTTTTTT; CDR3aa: CASSGGPGTVGEKLFF
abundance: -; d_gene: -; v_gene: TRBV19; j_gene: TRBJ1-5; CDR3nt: TGTGCCAGTAGTATGGCTCGGGGAGGGTTCGGGAGCAATCAGCCCCAGCATTTT; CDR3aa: CASSMARGGFGSNQPQHF
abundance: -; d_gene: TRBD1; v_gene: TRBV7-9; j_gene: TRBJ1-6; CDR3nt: TGTTCCAGCAGCTTAGACGGGACAGCTAATAATTCACCCCTCCACTTT; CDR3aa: CSSSLDGTANNSPLHF
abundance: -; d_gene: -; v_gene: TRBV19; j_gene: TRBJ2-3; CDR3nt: TGTGCCAGTAGCCAAAAGAGCGGCGGGTCCAGAGATACGCAGTATTTT; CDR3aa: CASSQKSGGSRDTQYF
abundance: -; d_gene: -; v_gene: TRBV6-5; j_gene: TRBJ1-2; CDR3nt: TGTGCCAGCAGTTACTCGGGCAGGGCCGAGGGCTACACCTTC; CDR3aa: CASSYSGRAEGYTF
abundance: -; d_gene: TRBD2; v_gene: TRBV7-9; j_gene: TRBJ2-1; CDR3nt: TGTGCCAGCAGCTTTGAGCGGGGCCCAGGTGAGCAGTTCTTC; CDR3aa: CASSFERGPGEQFF
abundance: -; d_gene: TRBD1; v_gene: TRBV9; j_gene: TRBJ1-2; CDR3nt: TGTGCCAGCAGAGGGGACAGTATGGGTGGCTACACCTTC; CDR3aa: CASRGDSMGGYTF
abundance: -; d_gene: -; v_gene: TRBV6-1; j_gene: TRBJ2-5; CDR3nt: TGTGCCAGCAGTGAAGGCTTGGTCCGAGGGGAGACCCAGTACTTC; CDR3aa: CASSEGLVRGETQYF
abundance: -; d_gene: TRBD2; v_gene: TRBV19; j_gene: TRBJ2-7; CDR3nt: TGTGCCAGTAGCCCTAGCGGTCGCGAGCAGTACTTC; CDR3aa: CASSPSGREQYF
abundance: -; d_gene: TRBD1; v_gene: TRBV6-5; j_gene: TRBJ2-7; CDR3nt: TGTGCCAGCAGTTACGAGGGACAGGGTTTCGAGCAGTACTTC; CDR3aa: CASSYEGQGFEQYF
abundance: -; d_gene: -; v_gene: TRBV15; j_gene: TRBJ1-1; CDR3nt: TGTGCCACCAGCAGAGATCGAGGGATAAATGAAGCTTTCTTT; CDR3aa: CATSRDRGINEAFF
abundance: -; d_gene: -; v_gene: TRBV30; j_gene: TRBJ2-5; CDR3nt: TGTGCCTGGAGGGGTACGACTTGGGTAGAGACCCAGTACTTC; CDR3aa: CAWRGTTWVETQYF
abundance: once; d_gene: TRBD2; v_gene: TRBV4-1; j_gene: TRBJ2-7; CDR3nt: TGCGCCAGCAGCCCCACTAGCGGGAGTTTCAACGAGCAGTACTTC; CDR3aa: CASSPTSGSFNEQYF
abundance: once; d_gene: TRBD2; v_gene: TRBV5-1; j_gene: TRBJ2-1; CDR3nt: TGCGCCAGCAGCTTGGTGGGTAGGACTAGCGTTATTTACAATGAGCAGTTCTTC; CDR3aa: CASSLVGRTSVIYNEQFF
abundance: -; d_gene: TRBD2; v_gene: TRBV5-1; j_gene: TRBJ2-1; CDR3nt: TGCGCCAGCAGCTTGGGGGGCGGGAGCTTGGAGCAGTTCTTC; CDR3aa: CASSLGGGSLEQFF
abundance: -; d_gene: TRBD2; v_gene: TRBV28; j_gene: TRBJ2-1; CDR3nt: TGTGCCAGCATCTCCTTTCGGGGGGCCTACAATGAGCAGTTCTTC; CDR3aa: CASISFRGAYNEQFF
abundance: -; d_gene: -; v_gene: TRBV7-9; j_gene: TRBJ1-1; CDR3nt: TGTGCCAGCAGCTTAGCGCAGGGTTGGAGCACTGAAGCTTTCTTT; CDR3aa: CASSLAQGWSTEAFF
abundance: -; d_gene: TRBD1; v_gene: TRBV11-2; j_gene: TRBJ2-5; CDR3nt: TGTGCCAGCAGCTATGGACAGGGAAGGGAGACCCAGTACTTC; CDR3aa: CASSYGQGRETQYF
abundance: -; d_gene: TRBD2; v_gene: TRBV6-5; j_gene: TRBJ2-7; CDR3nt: TGTGCCAGCAGTAAACTAGCGGGAGACTCCTACGAGCAGTACTTC; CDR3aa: CASSKLAGDSYEQYF
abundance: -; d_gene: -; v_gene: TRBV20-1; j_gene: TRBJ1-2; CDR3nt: TGCAGTGCTAAGGGGAAATGGGGCTACACCTTC; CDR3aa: CSAKGKWGYTF
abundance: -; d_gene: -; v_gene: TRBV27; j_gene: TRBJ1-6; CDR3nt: TGTGCCAGCAGGTGGACTGGTGGGATTTCACCCCTCCACTTT; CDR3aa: CASRWTGGISPLHF
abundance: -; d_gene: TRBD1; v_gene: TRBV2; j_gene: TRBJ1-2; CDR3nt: TGTGCCAGCAGGGTCTCCGGGACAGATAACTATGGCTACACCTTC; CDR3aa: CASRVSGTDNYGYTF
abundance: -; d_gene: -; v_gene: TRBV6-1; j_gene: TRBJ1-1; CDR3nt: TGTGCCAGCAGTAGGACAGCGATAAACACTGAAGCTTTCTTT; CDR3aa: CASSRTAINTEAFF
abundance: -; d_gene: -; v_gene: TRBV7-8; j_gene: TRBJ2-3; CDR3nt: TGTGCCAGCAGCCTTGACCAGGTTCTAGGGGTCTTAAGCACAGATACGCAGTATTTT; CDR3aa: CASSLDQVLGVLSTDTQYF
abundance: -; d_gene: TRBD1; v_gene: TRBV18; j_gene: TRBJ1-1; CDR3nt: TGTGCCAGCTCACCGCGTGACAGGGAAGCGAGCACTGAAGCTTTCTTT; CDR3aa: CASSPRDREASTEAFF
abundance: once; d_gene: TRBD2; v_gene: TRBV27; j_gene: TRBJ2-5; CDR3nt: TGTGCCAGCAGTTTCCACTGGACTAGCGGGGCTGAGACCCAGTACTTC; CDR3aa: CASSFHWTSGAETQYF
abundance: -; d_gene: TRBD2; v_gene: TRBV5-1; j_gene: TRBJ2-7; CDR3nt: TGCGCCAGCAGCGCCCTACTAGCGGGGGGGCTCTACGAGCAGTACTTC; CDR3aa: CASSALLAGGLYEQYF
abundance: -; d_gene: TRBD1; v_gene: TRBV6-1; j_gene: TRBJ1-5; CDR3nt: TGTGCCAGCAGCGGGACAGGGACCCTGAGTCAGCCCCAGCATTTT; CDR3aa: CASSGTGTLSQPQHF
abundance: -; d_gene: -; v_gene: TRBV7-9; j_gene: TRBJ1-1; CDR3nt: TGTTCCAGCAGCCTCATCGGGGATCTAGGTACTGAAGCTTTCTTT; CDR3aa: CSSSLIGDLGTEAFF
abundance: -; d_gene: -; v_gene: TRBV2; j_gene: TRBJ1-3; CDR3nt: TGTGCCAGCAGCCCACAGGGTATCTCTGGAAACACCATATATTTT; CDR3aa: CASSPQGISGNTIYF
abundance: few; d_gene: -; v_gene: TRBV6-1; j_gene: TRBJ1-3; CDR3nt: TGTGCCAGCAGTGAATACTGGGGACACTCTGGAAACACCATATATTTT; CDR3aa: CASSEYWGHSGNTIYF
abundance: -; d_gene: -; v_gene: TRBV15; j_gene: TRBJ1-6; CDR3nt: TGTGCCACCAGCAGCCTCTATAATTCACCCCTCCACTTT; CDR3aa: CATSSLYNSPLHF
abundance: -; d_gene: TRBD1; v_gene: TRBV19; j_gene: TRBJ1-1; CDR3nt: TGTGCCAGTAGTCGCCAGGGGGCTATGGTTGTCACTGAAGCTTTCTTT; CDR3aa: CASSRQGAMVVTEAFF
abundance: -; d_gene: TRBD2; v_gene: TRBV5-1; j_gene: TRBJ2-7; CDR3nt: TGCGCCAGCAGCTGGACTAGCGGTGTCCCCTACGAGCAGTACTTC; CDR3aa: CASSWTSGVPYEQYF
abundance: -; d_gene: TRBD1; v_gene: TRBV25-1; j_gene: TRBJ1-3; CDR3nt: TGTGCCAGCAGTGCCCTGACAGGGGCGCTCGGAAACACCATATATTTT; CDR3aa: CASSALTGALGNTIYF